This T cell receptor (beta chain) is from a study of T cell changes during pregnancy in multiple sclerosis. Sequenced by immunoSEQ multiplex PCR; TCRdb stores in-frame clones only, minus some. The table shows about 67,000 clones, with 80% to 95% occurring only once. Trimming shortened V by 4 bases and J by 7 bases, and 23 bases separated the two germline ends. CDR1 is ENHRY, CDR2 SYGVKD, per germline. The CDR3 consists of 17 residues. The chain links TRBV10-3 to TRBJ1-3; D not resolved. This receptor was obtained from a female donor with multiple sclerosis, enrolled in a pregnancy study. This specimen consisted of peripheral blood, obtained in the first trimester of pregnancy. DNA of the CDR3: TGTGCCATCAGTGCCGCGGGAGGCGGAGGGCTGGGGAACACCATATATTTT. Translating gives CAISAAGGGGLGNTIYF.